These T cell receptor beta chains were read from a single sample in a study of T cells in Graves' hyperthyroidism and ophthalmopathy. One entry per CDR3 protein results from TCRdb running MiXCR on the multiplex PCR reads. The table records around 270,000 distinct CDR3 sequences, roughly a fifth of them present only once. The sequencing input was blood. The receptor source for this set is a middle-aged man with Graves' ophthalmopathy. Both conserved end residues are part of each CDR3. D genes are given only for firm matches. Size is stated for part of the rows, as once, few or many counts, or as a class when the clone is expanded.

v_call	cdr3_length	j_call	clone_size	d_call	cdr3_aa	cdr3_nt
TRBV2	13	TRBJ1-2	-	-	CASHLRGYYGYTF	TGTGCCAGCCACTTACGAGGTTACTATGGCTACACCTTC
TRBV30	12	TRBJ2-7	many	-	CAWNTASYEQYF	TGTGCCTGGAATACAGCAAGCTACGAGCAGTACTTC
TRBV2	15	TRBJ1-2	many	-	CASSESYGTIYGYTF	TGTGCCAGCAGTGAAAGTTACGGAACGATCTATGGCTACACCTTC
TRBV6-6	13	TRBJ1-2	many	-	CASSYNGVGGYTF	TGTGCCAGCAGTTACAACGGGGTTGGAGGCTACACCTTC
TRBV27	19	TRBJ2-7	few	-	CASSFSPGHIQSSSYEQYF	TGTGCCAGCAGTTTCAGTCCGGGACATATACAATCTAGCTCCTACGAGCAGTACTTC
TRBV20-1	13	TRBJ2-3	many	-	CSASGSVADTQYF	TGCAGTGCTAGCGGGAGTGTCGCAGATACGCAGTATTTT
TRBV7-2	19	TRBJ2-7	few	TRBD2	CASSLGGLWTSGLSYEQYF	TGTGCCAGCAGCTTAGGAGGGTTATGGACTAGCGGCCTATCCTACGAGCAGTACTTC
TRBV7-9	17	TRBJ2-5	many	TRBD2	CASSLGRVSGRGETQYF	TGTGCCAGCAGCTTAGGAAGGGTCAGCGGGAGAGGAGAGACCCAGTACTTC
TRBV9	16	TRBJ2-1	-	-	CASSPGGGSTYNEQFF	TGTGCCAGCAGCCCTGGGGGCGGGAGCACCTACAATGAGCAGTTCTTC
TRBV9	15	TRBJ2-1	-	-	CASSVVQSSYNEQFF	TGTGCCAGCAGCGTAGTCCAGAGTTCCTACAATGAGCAGTTCTTC
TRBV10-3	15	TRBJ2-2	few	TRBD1	CANSGTGTNTGELFF	TGTGCCAACTCCGGGACAGGGACGAACACCGGGGAGCTGTTTTTT
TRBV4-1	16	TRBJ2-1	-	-	CASSPRLRDKYNEQFF	TGCGCCAGCAGCCCCAGACTCAGGGACAAATACAATGAGCAGTTCTTC
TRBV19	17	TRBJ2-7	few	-	CASSMTRTELSPYEQYF	TGTGCCAGTAGTATGACGCGGACAGAATTGTCCCCCTACGAGCAGTACTTC
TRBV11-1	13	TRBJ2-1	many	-	CASTHGRRNEQFF	TGTGCCAGCACCCATGGGAGGCGCAATGAGCAGTTCTTC
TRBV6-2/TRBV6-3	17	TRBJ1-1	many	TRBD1	CASSSPRDRGINTEAFF	TGTGCCAGCAGTTCGCCTCGGGACAGGGGGATTAATACTGAAGCTTTCTTT
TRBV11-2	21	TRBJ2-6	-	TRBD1	CASSLRVWGQGDSSGANVLTF	TGTGCCAGCAGCTTACGGGTCTGGGGACAGGGTGATAGCTCTGGGGCCAACGTCCTGACTTTC
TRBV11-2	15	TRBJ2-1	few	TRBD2	CASIISGGAYNEQFF	TGTGCCAGCATCATTAGCGGGGGAGCCTACAATGAGCAGTTCTTC
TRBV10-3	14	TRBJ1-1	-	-	CAISAPQGNTEAFF	TGTGCCATCAGTGCCCCACAGGGGAACACTGAAGCTTTCTTT
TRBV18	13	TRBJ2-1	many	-	CASSPTPQNEQFF	TGTGCCAGCTCACCAACTCCTCAGAATGAGCAGTTCTTC
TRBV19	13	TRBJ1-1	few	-	CASSSTVRTEAFF	TGTGCCAGTAGTTCTACAGTGAGGACTGAAGCTTTCTTT
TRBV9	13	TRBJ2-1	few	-	CASSVDPGNEQFF	TGTGCCAGCAGCGTAGATCCCGGCAATGAGCAGTTCTTC
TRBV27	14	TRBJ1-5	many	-	CASSSRLGNQPQHF	TGTGCCAGCAGTTCAAGACTGGGCAATCAGCCCCAGCATTTT
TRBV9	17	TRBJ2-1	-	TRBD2	CASSVGTSGGSYNEQFF	TGTGCCAGCAGCGTAGGGACTAGCGGGGGCTCCTACAATGAGCAGTTCTTC
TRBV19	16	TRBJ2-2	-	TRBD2	CASSPSQRGNTGELFF	TGTGCCAGTAGTCCATCCCAGCGGGGGAACACCGGGGAGCTGTTTTTT
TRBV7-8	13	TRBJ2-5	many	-	CASSSTGQETQYF	TGTGCCAGCAGCTCAACAGGCCAAGAGACCCAGTACTTC
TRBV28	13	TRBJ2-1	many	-	CASKGAGSHEQFF	TGTGCCAGCAAGGGCGCGGGGAGCCATGAGCAGTTCTTC
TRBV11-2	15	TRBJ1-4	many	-	CASSSGPQTNEKLFF	TGTGCCAGCAGCTCGGGACCTCAAACTAATGAAAAACTGTTTTTT
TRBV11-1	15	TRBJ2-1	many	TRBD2	CASSPELAGHNEQFF	TGTGCCAGCAGCCCAGAGCTAGCGGGGCACAATGAGCAGTTCTTC
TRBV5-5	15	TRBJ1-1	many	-	CASSLMRGGRTEAFF	TGTGCCAGCAGCTTGATGCGGGGAGGACGGACTGAAGCTTTCTTT
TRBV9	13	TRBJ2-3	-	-	CASSSFVTDTQYF	TGTGCCAGCAGCTCCTTTGTGACAGATACGCAGTATTTT
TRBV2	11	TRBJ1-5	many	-	CASGLEQPQHF	TGTGCCAGCGGATTGGAGCAGCCCCAGCATTTT
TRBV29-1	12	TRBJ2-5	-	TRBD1	CSVGQGDETQYF	TGCAGCGTAGGACAGGGAGACGAGACCCAGTACTTC
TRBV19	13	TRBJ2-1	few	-	CASSNRLGNEQFF	TGTGCCAGTAGTAACCGACTAGGCAATGAGCAGTTCTTC
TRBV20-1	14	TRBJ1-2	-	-	CSAATEDKSYGYTF	TGCAGTGCTGCAACTGAGGATAAGTCCTATGGCTACACCTTC
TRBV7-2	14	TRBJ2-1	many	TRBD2	CASSLGTSGNEQFF	TGTGCCAGCAGCTTAGGGACTAGCGGAAATGAGCAGTTCTTC
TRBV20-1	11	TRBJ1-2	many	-	CSARVLTGYTF	TGCAGTGCTAGAGTCTTGACAGGCTACACCTTC
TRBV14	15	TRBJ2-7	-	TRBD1	CASSQTRDRGFEQYF	TGTGCCAGCAGCCAAACCCGGGACAGGGGTTTCGAGCAGTACTTC
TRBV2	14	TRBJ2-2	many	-	CASAWDANTGELFF	TGTGCCAGCGCTTGGGACGCCAACACCGGGGAGCTGTTTTTT
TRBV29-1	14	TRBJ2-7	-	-	CSVVVSRVGYEQYF	TGCAGCGTTGTAGTCTCGAGAGTAGGTTACGAGCAGTACTTC
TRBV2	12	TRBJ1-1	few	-	CASRIGTPEAFF	TGTGCCAGCAGGATCGGGACTCCTGAAGCTTTCTTT
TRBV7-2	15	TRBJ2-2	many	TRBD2	CASSSAGGNTGELFF	TGTGCCAGCAGCTCAGCGGGAGGGAACACCGGGGAGCTGTTTTTT
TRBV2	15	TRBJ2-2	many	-	CASTQGWESGGELFF	TGTGCCAGCACCCAGGGCTGGGAGTCCGGGGGGGAGCTGTTTTTT
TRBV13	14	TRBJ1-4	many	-	CASSPTREDEKLFF	TGTGCCAGCAGCCCCACCCGGGAGGATGAAAAACTGTTTTTT
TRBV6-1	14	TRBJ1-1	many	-	CASTPRGRATEAFF	TGTGCCAGCACTCCTCGGGGGCGTGCCACTGAAGCTTTCTTT
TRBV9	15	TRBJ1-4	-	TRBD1	CASSPRWDRVEKLFF	TGTGCCAGCAGCCCCAGATGGGACAGGGTCGAAAAACTGTTTTTT
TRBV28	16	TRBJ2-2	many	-	CASSGGSGFGTGELFF	TGTGCCAGCAGTGGGGGAAGCGGGTTTGGTACCGGGGAGCTGTTTTTT
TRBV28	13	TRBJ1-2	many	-	CASRVEGTYGYTF	TGTGCCAGCAGGGTCGAGGGCACCTATGGCTACACCTTC
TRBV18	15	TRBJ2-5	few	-	CASSPPQGQQETQYF	TGTGCCAGCTCACCACCGCAGGGACAACAAGAGACCCAGTACTTC
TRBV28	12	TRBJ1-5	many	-	CASSKLHQPQHF	TGTGCCAGCAGTAAGCTCCATCAGCCCCAGCATTTT
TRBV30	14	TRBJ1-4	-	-	CAWSPGGREEKLFF	TGTGCCTGGAGCCCCGGAGGGCGAGAGGAAAAACTGTTTTTT
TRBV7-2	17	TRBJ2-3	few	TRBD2	CASSLAGAGGPTDTQYF	TGTGCCAGCAGCTTAGCTGGGGCGGGAGGGCCTACAGATACGCAGTATTTT
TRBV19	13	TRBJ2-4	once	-	CASSIRVRDIQYF	TGTGCCAGTAGTATCCGAGTGAGGGACATTCAGTACTTC
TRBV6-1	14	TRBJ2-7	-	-	CASSIGTATYEQYF	TGTGCCAGCAGTATTGGGACTGCCACCTACGAGCAGTACTTC
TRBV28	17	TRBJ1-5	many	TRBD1	CASRPTLGQGSNQPQHF	TGTGCCAGCAGACCCACCCTGGGACAGGGGAGCAATCAGCCCCAGCATTTT
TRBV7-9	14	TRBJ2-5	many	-	CASSDRRQGETQYF	TGTGCCAGCAGTGATCGGCGTCAGGGGGAGACCCAGTACTTC
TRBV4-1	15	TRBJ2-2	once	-	CASSARDPYTGELFF	TGCGCCAGCAGCGCCCGGGACCCATACACCGGGGAGCTGTTTTTT
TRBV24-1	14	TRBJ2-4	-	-	CATAWGRGPNIQYF	TGTGCCACCGCTTGGGGCAGGGGACCAAACATTCAGTACTTC
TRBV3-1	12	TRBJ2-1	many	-	CASSQIYNEQFF	TGTGCCAGCAGCCAGATCTACAATGAGCAGTTCTTC